This T cell receptor beta chain came from a study of CD8+ T cells in alopecia areata. RNA was extracted and reverse transcribed into cDNA as the sequencing template. Generated by immunoSEQ multiplex PCR, the TCRdb table keeps only in-frame clones and is missing some. The sample consists of over 150,000 clones, roughly 60% of them appearing once. The treatment denotes: oral pan-JAK inhibitor, 5-10 mg twice daily. Cell sorting was applied to PBMCs, and CD4+ and CD8+ T cells were collected. The CDR3 runs to 15 residues. Germline CDR1 MGHRA, CDR2 YSYEKL. V was pared by 0 bases and J by 2 bases, with 8 bases between. Study-level results: Normal scalp showed lower clonality than lesional scalp, especially alopecia totalis/universalis. Expanded CD8+ clones among the top 100, and scalp clonality, were significantly decreased by tofacitinib. With patients, TCR sharing proved less clear than in mice, a difference possibly related to HLA.

Only one count was recorded for this clone. Its antigen is unknown. This clonotype was sampled from a human donor with alopecia areata. The rearrangement links TRBV4-1 to TRBJ1-3, with D uncertain. The source material was CD4+ T cells sorted from blood, sampled at week 24, from a patient treated with tofacitinib. The CDR3 bases are TGCGCCAGCAGCCAAGAAAAGGTTCCTGGAAACACCATATATTTT. Protein: CASSQEKVPGNTIYF.